Listed here are 3 T cell receptor beta chains from one sample, sequenced in a study of shared clonotypes between healthy human individuals. Assay used: immunoSEQ multiplex PCR; TCRdb lists only in-frame clones, some missing. The sample lists about half a million clones; about 78% were seen once. The sample consisted of PBMCs. The receptors here all came from a woman aged 40 to 50 in good health. Some clones in this sample may be carry-over from other donors' samples.

The chain has TRBV10-2 and TRBJ1-5; a possible D gene is TRBD1 (5 bases). Germline CDR1 reads WSHSY; CDR2 reads SAAADI. The CDR3 length is 13 residues. V was trimmed by 2 bases and J by 4 bases, leaving 6 bases between them. This chain's CDR3 is CASSETGNQPQHF. The CDR3 region has the DNA TGCGCCAGCAGTGAGACAGGAAATCAGCCCCAGCATTTT.

The rearrangement uses TRBV14 and TRBJ2-1; D ambiguous. Germline CDR1 reads SGHDN; CDR2 reads FVKESK. This CDR3 is 12 amino acids long. V lost 0 bases, J lost 11 bases, and 8 bases lay in between. The CDR3 spells CASSQDRTQQFF. The CDR3 DNA is TGTGCCAGCAGCCAAGATCGCACGCAGCAGTTCTTC.

The J gene is TRBJ2-4, the V gene TRBV5-1; no clear D. V was cut by 4 bases and J by 8 bases, with 16 bases left in between. The CDR3 is 14 residues long. Germline V gives CDR1 SGHRS, CDR2 YFSETQ. The CDR3 loop is CASSNQIGSDIQYF. In DNA, the CDR3 is TGCGCCAGCAGCAACCAAATTGGGTCAGACATTCAGTACTTC. Full variable domain (outside the CDR3, taken from reference TRBV5-1 and TRBJ2-4): KAGVTQTPRYLIKTRGQQVTLSCSPISGHRSVSWYQQTPGQGLQFLFEYFSETQRNKGNFPGRFSGRQFSNSRSEMNVSTLELGDSALYLCASSNQIGSDIQYFGAGTRLSVL.